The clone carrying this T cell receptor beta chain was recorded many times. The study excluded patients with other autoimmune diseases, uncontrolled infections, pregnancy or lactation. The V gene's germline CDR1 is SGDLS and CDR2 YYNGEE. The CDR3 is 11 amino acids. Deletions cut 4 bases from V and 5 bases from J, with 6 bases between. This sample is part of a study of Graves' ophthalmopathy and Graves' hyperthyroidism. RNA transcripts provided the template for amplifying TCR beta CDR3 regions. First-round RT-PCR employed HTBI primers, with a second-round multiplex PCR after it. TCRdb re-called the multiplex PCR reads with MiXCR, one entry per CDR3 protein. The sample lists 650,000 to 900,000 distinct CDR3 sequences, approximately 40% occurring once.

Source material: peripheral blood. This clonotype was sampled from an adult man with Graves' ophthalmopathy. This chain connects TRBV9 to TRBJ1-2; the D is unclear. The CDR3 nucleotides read TGTGCCAGCAGCTCATGGTATGGCTACACCTTC. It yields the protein CASSSWYGYTF. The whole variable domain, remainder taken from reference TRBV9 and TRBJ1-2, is DSGVTQTPKHLITATGQRVTLRCSPRSGDLSVYWYQQSLDQGLQFLIQYYNGEERAKGNILERFSAQQFPDLHSELNLSSLELGDSALYFCASSSWYGYTFGSGTRLTVV.